The next 11 T cell receptor beta chains were all read from a single sample in a study of CD8 T cells in ankylosing spondylitis. Their antigen targets remain unknown. Each CDR3 protein gets one entry after TCRdb re-called the 5' RACE reads with MiXCR. The sample lists 700,000 to 1,000,000 distinct CDR3 sequences; around 11% were seen once. Study-wide points: One TCR beta motif, made up of about 8 highly homologous variants, appeared characteristic of ankylosing spondylitis blood.

Material: blood, either unsorted or a sorted T cell fraction (not recorded which). These TCRs come from a male donor with ankylosing spondylitis.

The chain joins TRBV7-2 to TRBJ1-5, with 9 nucleotides matching TRBD1. CDR3 length equals 15 residues. V gave up 5 bases and J gave up 4 bases; unmatched junction bases: 6. Germline V gives CDR1 SGHTA, CDR2 FQGNSA. CDR3 sequence reads: CASSVQGAVNQPQHF. The CDR3 region has the DNA TGTGCCAGCAGCGTACAGGGGGCAGTAAATCAGCCCCAGCATTTT.

The rearrangement links TRBV6-5 to TRBJ2-3; 8 positions match TRBD2. The CDR3 runs to 16 residues. Germline CDR1 and CDR2: MNHEY and SVGAGI. Losses at the gene ends were 4 bases for V and 0 bases for J; bases not matched to a gene: 6. The CDR3 loop is CASSSLGGGSTDTQYF. The CDR3 DNA is TGTGCCAGCAGTTCGCTCGGCGGGGGGAGCACAGATACGCAGTATTTT.

The chain has TRBV5-6 and TRBJ2-5; 12 bases align to TRBD1. The junction had 5 bases not matched to a gene; V was cut back by 3 bases and J by 5 bases. This CDR3 comprises 15 residues. Germline V gene sequence: CDR1 SGHDT, CDR2 YYEEEE. The CDR3 nucleotides read TGTGCCAGCAGCTGGGGACAGGGGGCTTGGGAGACCCAGTACTTC. Its protein product is CASSWGQGAWETQYF.

This clonotype showed up just once. This may be a read error: a much more frequent sequence differs by one nucleotide. DNA for the CDR3: TGTGCCAGCAGCTGGCCGCGGCAGTATGGCTACACCTTC. Amino acid sequence: CASSWPRQYGYTF. The chain has TRBV7-9 and TRBJ1-2; D remains ambiguous. V lost 4 bases, J lost 5 bases, and 11 bases lay in between. The CDR3 is 13 residues long. From germline, CDR1 is SEHNR and CDR2 FQNEAQ (reference sequence).

Here the CDR3 DNA reads TGTGCCACCAGCAGAGAAAGCGGGAGAGGGTACGAGCAGTACTTC. Protein sequence: CATSRESGRGYEQYF. This chain uses TRBV15 with TRBJ2-7, with 8 positions matching TRBD2. Germline V gene data show CDR1 as LNHNV and CDR2 as YYDKDF (reference sequence). CDR3 length: 15 residues. The V and J ends lost 0 bases and 4 bases, in that order; junction bases with no gene match: 5.

This clonotype has more than one count but fewer than ten. The J gene is TRBJ1-2, the V gene TRBV4-3; D call uncertain. V was trimmed by 4 bases and J by 4 bases, leaving 10 bases between them. CDR1 and CDR2 (germline): LGHNA, YSLEER. There are 13 residues in the CDR3. CDR3 loop: CASSLDHIYGYTF. CDR3 DNA sequence: TGCGCCAGCAGCCTAGACCACATCTATGGCTACACCTTC.

This clonotype was seen repeatedly, ten times or more. The J gene is TRBJ1-5, the V gene TRBV15; D remains ambiguous. CDR3 size: 12 residues. V lost 4 bases, J lost 6 bases, and 7 bases lay in between. Germline V gene lookup returns CDR1 LNHNV and CDR2 YYDKDF (reference sequence). CDR3 in amino acids: CATSIGSQPQHF. CDR3 in DNA: TGTGCCACCAGCATCGGGAGTCAGCCCCAGCATTTT.

The rearrangement joins TRBV9 to TRBJ2-3, with TRBD2 identical over 10 bases. V shed 3 bases and J 3 bases; nucleotides not matched to a gene: 7. This CDR3 is built from 16 residues. Germline CDR1 is SGDLS and CDR2 is YYNGEE. This CDR3 is CASSAKLSGGTDTQYF. CDR3 DNA sequence: TGTGCCAGCAGCGCCAAACTTAGCGGGGGGACAGATACGCAGTATTTT.

Ten or more counts support this clonotype. The chain carries TRBV18 and TRBJ2-3; D not resolved. The V and J ends lost 8 bases and 5 bases respectively, with 11 bases between them. This CDR3 contains 12 residues. Germline CDR1 and CDR2: KGHSH and LQKENI. The CDR3 is CASSPLVDTQYF. CDR3 nucleotides: TGTGCCAGCAGTCCTCTGGTAGATACGCAGTATTTT.

This chain uses TRBV6-1 with TRBJ1-2, with D tentatively TRBD1 (5 bases). CDR1 and CDR2 (germline): MNHNS, SASEGT. The length of the CDR3 is 12 residues. V was pared by 3 bases and J by 4 bases, with 6 bases between. The DNA for the CDR3 is TGTGCCAGCAGTGATACAGGCTATGGCTACACCTTC. It encodes CASSDTGYGYTF.

The chain is built from TRBV20-1 and TRBJ1-4; tentatively, D is TRBD1 (6 bases). Germline CDR1 DFQATT, CDR2 SNEGSKA (reference sequence). The CDR3 has 14 residues. V was pared by 6 bases and J by 8 bases, with 19 bases between. CDR3 bases: TGCAGTGCCGAAGGGGGGACTGTTCGGGAAAAACTGTTTTTT. Its translation is CSAEGGTVREKLFF.